The present entry profiles one T cell receptor (beta chain) with its context. This record belongs to a study of cytomegalovirus exposure and HLA in healthy donors. This CDR3 is 13 amino acids long. Trimming cost V 2 bases and J 4 bases, with 10 bases left between them. CDR1 is SGHRS and CDR2 is YFSETQ in the germline V gene. PCR used 60 Vbeta primers and 13 Jbeta primers. Profiled with immunoSEQ multiplex PCR; TCRdb holds only in-frame clones, not every one. The profile shows roughly 150,000 clones, roughly 82% of them singletons. The chain uses TRBV5-1 and TRBJ2-7; no reliable D call. The TCR comes from a girl aged 10-17 years in good health and CMV-seropositive. The specimen sequenced was PBMCs. The DNA for the CDR3 is TGCGCCAGCAGCTTCCAGCAGGAATACGAGCAGTACTTC. Translation gives CASSFQQEYEQYF.